The next 7 T cell receptor beta chains were all read from a single sample in a study of neurological immune-mediated disorders. TCRdb ran MiXCR on the 5' RACE reads and lists one entry per CDR3 protein. The table records about 55,000 distinct CDR3 sequences, less than 5% of them present only once. Input material: PBMCs. All receptors come from a middle-aged man with multiple sclerosis.

The V gene is TRBV20-1, the J gene TRBJ2-1, with TRBD2 as a possible D gene (5 bases). This CDR3 region has 16 residues. Looked up from germline, CDR1 is DFQATT and CDR2 is SNEGSKA (reference sequence). Trimming cost V 2 bases and J 0 bases, with 14 bases left between them. The DNA of the CDR3 is TGCAGTGCTAGAACCCCCTCTAGCCCCTCCTACAATGAGCAGTTCTTC. Amino acid sequence: CSARTPSSPSYNEQFF.

This clonotype turned up a few times. The chain joins TRBV28 to TRBJ2-3; 7 positions match TRBD2. The CDR3 sequence is 14 residues long. With V trimmed by 3 bases and J by 4 bases, 4 bases remained unmatched. In germline, CDR1 is MDHEN, CDR2 SYDVKM. For the CDR3, the DNA is TGTGCCAGCAGTTTCAGCGGGAAAGCAGATACGCAGTATTTT. It encodes CASSFSGKADTQYF.

This clonotype was found many times. V and J are TRBV5-1 and TRBJ1-5; D remains ambiguous. The CDR3 contains 13 residues. CDR1 and CDR2 from the germline V gene are SGHRS and YFSETQ. The ends were cut back, 4 bases at V and 1 base at J, with 6 bases in the middle. The CDR3 coding sequence is TGCGCCAGCAGCCAATCCAGCAATCAGCCCCAGCATTTT. Translation: CASSQSSNQPQHF.

This clonotype came up a few times. The DNA of the CDR3 is TGTGCCAGCCCTATTCCTAGCGGGGGGGTCCGGACCGGGGAGCTGTTTTTT. Translating gives CASPIPSGGVRTGELFF. The chain employs TRBV6-5 and TRBJ2-2; 12 positions match TRBD2. This CDR3 spans 17 amino acids. Germline V gives CDR1 MNHEY, CDR2 SVGAGI. V gave up 8 bases and J gave up 5 bases; unmatched junction bases: 12.

This clonotype showed up many times. The rearrangement uses TRBV6-2 or TRBV6-3 and TRBJ2-3, with D possibly matching TRBD2 (7 bases). V lost 2 bases and J 2 bases, leaving 8 bases between the germline ends. The CDR3 spans 14 residues. Germline V gene lookup returns CDR1 MNHEY and CDR2 SVGEGT. DNA of the CDR3: TGTGCCAGCAGTTACGGGGGGGCCACAGATACGCAGTATTTT. Its protein product is CASSYGGATDTQYF.

This clonotype has ten or more counts. One junction end does not reproduce the germline sequence, and a read error may be involved. The chain links TRBV5-6 to TRBJ1-6; no clear D. The CDR3 consists of 16 residues. CDR1 and CDR2 from the germline V gene are SGHDT and YYEEEE. The CDR3 region is CASSLAAAYVASPLNF. The CDR3 DNA reads TGTGCCAGCAGCTTGGCCGCGGCATATGTTGCTTCACCCCTCAACTTT.

This clonotype has at least ten counts. This chain connects TRBV2 to TRBJ1-1, with D unresolved. V was trimmed by 3 bases and J by 1 base, leaving 9 bases between them. Germline V lookup: CDR1 SNHLY, CDR2 FYNNEI. The CDR3 is made up of 14 amino acids. In DNA, the CDR3 is TGTGCCAGCAGTGAGGTCGACAAGAACACTGAAGCTTTCTTT. It translates to CASSEVDKNTEAFF.